The 32 T cell receptor beta chains in this list originate from one sample, sequenced in a study of identifying expanded T cells in peripheral blood. Produced via immunoSEQ multiplex PCR; TCRdb's table is partial and in-frame only. Here the sample spans around 120,000 clones, approximately 86% being singletons. Sample: blood. The receptors were gathered from a person aged 18-70 years in good health.

V gene TRBV6-6 combines with J gene TRBJ2-2, with unresolved D. Trimming removed 7 bases at V and 0 bases at J, with 9 bases between. This CDR3 has 14 amino acids. The germline V gene has CDR1 MNHNY and CDR2 SVGAGI (reference sequence). CDR3 residues: CASMYRANTGELFF. The CDR3, as DNA: TGTGCCAGCATGTATAGGGCGAACACCGGGGAGCTGTTTTTT.

This clone was seen a handful of times. The rearrangement uses TRBV7-9 and TRBJ2-1; D is ambiguous. Trimming left V 2 bases short and J 8 bases short, with 10 bases between. Germline V gene sequence: CDR1 SEHNR, CDR2 FQNEAQ (reference sequence). The CDR3 contains 13 residues. In nucleotides, the CDR3 is TGTGCCAGCAGCTTATGGGGTGAGGATGAGCAGTTCTTC. It translates to CASSLWGEDEQFF.

V and J are TRBV12-5 and TRBJ2-3, with D possibly called TRBD1 or TRBD2 (5 bases each). CDR1 is LGHNT and CDR2 is FRNRAP in the germline V gene. This CDR3 has 16 residues. V lost 5 bases to trimming and J lost 2 bases, with 17 bases between them. The CDR3 here is CASGPGTQGYTDTQYF. CDR3 nucleotide sequence: TGTGCTAGTGGTCCAGGGACCCAAGGCTACACAGATACGCAGTATTTT.

This chain uses TRBV19 with TRBJ2-3, with 11 bases lining up with TRBD2. Germline lookup yields CDR1 LNHDA and CDR2 SQIVND (reference sequence). CDR3 length: 16 residues. With 5 bases clipped from V and 6 bases from J, the junction kept 10 bases outside the gene matches. This chain's CDR3 is CASSYSQLAGVDTQYF. The CDR3, as DNA: TGTGCCAGTAGTTACTCTCAACTAGCGGGAGTTGATACGCAGTATTTT.

The V and J genes are TRBV29-1 and TRBJ2-7; D may be TRBD2 (6 bases). CDR1 SQVTM and CDR2 ANQGSEA come from the germline V gene. The CDR3 loop spans 14 amino acids. Deletions cut 4 bases from V and 4 bases from J, with 17 bases between. CDR3 DNA sequence: TGCAGCGTTGGGAGCGCGGCGGGGATTTACGAGCAGTACTTC. Encoded protein: CSVGSAAGIYEQYF.

The chain carries TRBV7-3 and TRBJ2-6; no clear D gene. Trimming pared 5 bases from V and 3 bases from J, leaving 14 bases between. This CDR3 is 16 amino acids long. CDR1 is SGHTA and CDR2 is FQGTGA in the germline V gene. CDR3 loop: CASSLDSLVGANVLTF. CDR3 nucleotides: TGTGCCAGCAGCCTTGACTCCTTAGTTGGGGCCAACGTCCTGACTTTC. Full variable domain (remainder filled in from reference TRBV7-3 and TRBJ2-6): GAGVSQTPSNKVTEKGKYVELRCDPISGHTALYWYRQSLGQGPEFLIYFQGTGAADDSGLPNDRFFAVRPEGSVSTLKIQRTERGDSAVYLCASSLDSLVGANVLTFGAGSRLTVL.

The V call is TRBV6-1, the J call TRBJ2-2; 14 bases are a match to TRBD2. The germline gives CDR1 MNHNS, CDR2 SASEGT. The J segment lost 2 bases and the V segment lost 4 bases, leaving 3 bases of the junction unmatched. The CDR3 extends over 17 amino acids. CDR3 amino acids: CASSGGLAGENTGELFF. The CDR3 DNA reads TGTGCCAGCAGTGGGGGACTAGCGGGGGAAAACACCGGGGAGCTGTTTTTT.

This chain uses TRBV18 with TRBJ1-6, with D possibly matching TRBD1 (5 bases). V was pared by 6 bases and J by 7 bases, with 16 bases between. Germline V CDR1 and CDR2: KGHSH, LQKENI. CDR3 length: 15 amino acids. The CDR3, as DNA: TGTGCCAGCTCCACCGGGGGAGGGAGCAATTCACCCCTCCACTTT. Its protein product is CASSTGGGSNSPLHF. Complete variable domain (other parts from reference TRBV18 and TRBJ1-6): NAGVMQNPRHLVRRRGQEARLRCSPMKGHSHVYWYRQLPEEGLKFMVYLQKENIIDESGMPKERFSAEFPKEGPSILRIQQVVRGDSAAYFCASSTGGGSNSPLHFGNGTRLTVT.

The chain has TRBV7-9 and TRBJ1-1, with a possible D match to TRBD1 (6 bases). The CDR3 runs to 13 residues. CDR1 is SEHNR, CDR2 FQNEAQ, per germline (reference sequence). V dropped 7 bases and J dropped 10 bases, with 19 bases sitting between them. The CDR3 reads CASTLLGGQGAFF. CDR3 DNA sequence: TGTGCCAGCACCTTGCTGGGGGGGCAAGGAGCTTTCTTT.

In this sample, this clone turned up a few times. The chain combines TRBV7-9 with TRBJ2-5, with a possible D match to TRBD1 (7 bases). CDR1 is SEHNR and CDR2 is FQNEAQ in the germline V gene (reference sequence). The CDR3 totals 16 residues. The ends were cut back, 1 base at V and 1 base at J, with 13 bases in the middle. CDR3 region: CASSLGGRGVQETQYF. CDR3 DNA sequence: TGTGCCAGCAGCTTAGGCGGCAGGGGGGTCCAAGAGACCCAGTACTTC.

The rearrangement joins TRBV29-1 to TRBJ1-6; the D gene is possibly TRBD1 (5 bases). CDR3 size: 13 residues. Trimming removed 4 bases from V and 10 bases from J, with 14 bases in between. Per germline, CDR1 SQVTM and CDR2 ANQGSEA. The chain's CDR3 is CSVVFDRGSPLHF. The CDR3 DNA is TGCAGCGTTGTTTTTGACAGAGGATCACCCCTCCACTTT.

This chain links TRBV18 with TRBJ1-4; TRBD1 matches at 7 bases. The J segment lost 9 bases and the V segment lost 9 bases, leaving 10 bases of the junction unmatched. The CDR3 is made up of 13 amino acids. CDR1 and CDR2 (germline): KGHSH, LQKENI. CDR3 in DNA: TGTGCCAGTTCCACCGGGGGACAGAAAAAACTGTTTTTT. This codes for CASSTGGQKKLFF. Filled out from reference TRBV18 and TRBJ1-4, the complete variable domain reads NAGVMQNPRHLVRRRGQEARLRCSPMKGHSHVYWYRQLPEEGLKFMVYLQKENIIDESGMPKERFSAEFPKEGPSILRIQQVVRGDSAAYFCASSTGGQKKLFFGSGTQLSVL.

The genes are TRBV19 and TRBJ1-2; no reliable D call. V gave up 7 bases and J gave up 0 bases, with 12 bases separating them. The CDR3 totals 14 residues. The V gene's germline CDR1 is LNHDA and CDR2 SQIVND (reference sequence). DNA for the CDR3: TGTGCCAGTATACCAACAGCTCCTAACTATGGCTACACCTTC. This sequence encodes CASIPTAPNYGYTF.

This sequence joins TRBV2 and TRBJ1-2; 9 nucleotides match TRBD1. Looked up from germline, CDR1 is SNHLY and CDR2 is FYNNEI. V lost 7 bases, J lost 13 bases, and 7 bases stayed unmatched. The CDR3 sequence is 11 residues long. The chain's CDR3 is CASTDGQGPTF. For the CDR3, the DNA is TGTGCCAGCACCGACGGACAGGGGCCCACCTTC. Full variable domain (outside the CDR3, taken from reference TRBV2 and TRBJ1-2): EPEVTQTPSHQVTQMGQEVILRCVPISNHLYFYWYRQILGQKVEFLVSFYNNEISEKSEIFDDQFSVERPDGSNFTLKIRSTKLEDSAMYFCASTDGQGPTFGSGTRLTVV.

The chain has TRBV7-2 and TRBJ1-5, with D maybe TRBD1 (6 bases). Germline lookup yields CDR1 SGHTA and CDR2 FQGNSA. This CDR3 spans 14 amino acids. V lost 6 bases and J 2 bases, leaving 11 bases between the germline ends. The CDR3 loop reads CASSARQGNQPQHF. CDR3 in DNA: TGTGCCAGCAGTGCCAGACAGGGCAATCAGCCCCAGCATTTT. Based on the CDR3 plus reference TRBV7-2 and TRBJ1-5, the full variable domain is GAGVSQSPSNKVTEKGKDVELRCDPISGHTALYWYRQSLGQGLEFLIYFQGNSAPDKSGLPSDRFSAERTGGSVSTLTIQRTQQEDSAVYLCASSARQGNQPQHFGDGTRLSIL.

The chain employs TRBV9 and TRBJ1-1, with TRBD1 identical over 8 bases. V was clipped by 0 bases and J by 2 bases; unmatched bases: 6. Germline V gene sequence: CDR1 SGDLS, CDR2 YYNGEE. The CDR3 consists of 16 residues. The CDR3 region has the DNA TGTGCCAGCAGCGTAGGGCAGGGGGCAGTTAACACTGAAGCTTTCTTT. This codes for CASSVGQGAVNTEAFF.

The CDR3 bases are TGCGCCAGCAGCCCCTCGGGGGCCGCGAACACCGGGGAGCTGTTTTTT. Encoded protein: CASSPSGAANTGELFF. The chain combines TRBV5-1 with TRBJ2-2; the D gene could be TRBD1 or TRBD2 (6 bases each). The CDR3 contains 16 residues. The V gene's germline CDR1 is SGHRS and CDR2 YFSETQ. Trimming removed 4 bases at V and 0 bases at J, with 13 bases between.

The V and J genes are TRBV7-8 and TRBJ2-1; D perhaps matches TRBD2 (6 bases). V was trimmed by 5 bases and J by 4 bases, leaving 15 bases between them. Per germline, CDR1 SGHVS and CDR2 FQNEAQ. There are 15 residues in the CDR3. CDR3 bases: TGTGCCAGCAGCGGAGCCGGGACTCTGTACAATGAGCAGTTCTTC. Translating it yields CASSGAGTLYNEQFF.

J is TRBJ1-3 and V is TRBV19, with no clear D. CDR3 length equals 14 residues. Between the trimmed V and J ends, which lost 2 bases and 0 bases, there was a span of 5 bases. In germline, CDR1 is LNHDA, CDR2 SQIVND (reference sequence). CDR3 sequence (DNA): TGTGCCAGTAGTATATATCACTCTGGAAACACCATATATTTT. It is translated as CASSIYHSGNTIYF.

V gene TRBV19 combines with J gene TRBJ1-5; D uncertain. The CDR3 sequence is 12 residues long. Per germline, CDR1 LNHDA and CDR2 SQIVND (reference sequence). Trimming removed 6 bases at V and 5 bases at J, with 8 bases between. This CDR3 reads CASRRWDQPQHF. For the CDR3, the DNA is TGTGCCAGTAGGCGTTGGGATCAGCCCCAGCATTTT.

CDR3 DNA sequence: TGTGCCAGCAACCAACTAGCGTTTAGCTCCTACGAGCAGTACTTC. Its translation is CASNQLAFSSYEQYF. The chain has TRBV5-6 and TRBJ2-7; 7 bases fit TRBD2. There are 15 residues in the CDR3. V lost 6 bases, J lost 0 bases, and 9 bases stayed unmatched. CDR1 is SGHDT and CDR2 is YYEEEE in the germline V gene.

The chain is built from TRBV6-1 and TRBJ1-2; no reliable D call. The CDR3 consists of 16 residues. V dropped 2 bases and J dropped 4 bases, with 17 bases sitting between them. The germline CDR1 and CDR2 sequences are MNHNS and SASEGT. The CDR3 region has the DNA TGTGCCAGCAGTGAACGGCAGGCCGCCACTTCCTATGGCTACACCTTC. Translated: CASSERQAATSYGYTF.

This chain uses TRBV5-6 with TRBJ2-4, with a possible D match to TRBD1 (6 bases). Germline values: CDR1 SGHDT, CDR2 YYEEEE. This CDR3 spans 14 amino acids. The germline V and J ends were trimmed by 4 bases and 6 bases, with 14 bases remaining between them. Here the CDR3 reads CASSDRTRGNIQYF. CDR3 coding DNA: TGTGCCAGCAGCGATAGAACCAGGGGAAACATTCAGTACTTC.

CDR3 protein: CASSLESGSQPQHF. CDR3 nucleotides: TGTGCCAGCAGCTTAGAATCGGGATCTCAGCCCCAGCATTTT. The rearrangement links TRBV11-2 to TRBJ1-5; the D is unclear. This CDR3 contains 14 residues. CDR1 is SGHAT and CDR2 is FQNNGV in the germline V gene. Trimming removed 0 bases at V and 6 bases at J, with 9 bases between.

This chain connects TRBV5-1 to TRBJ1-1; 8 nucleotides agree with TRBD1. The V and J ends lost 1 base and 6 bases, in that order; junction bases with no gene match: 2. The CDR3 has 13 amino acids. The germline CDR1 and CDR2 sequences are SGHRS and YFSETQ. CDR3 amino acids: CASSLTGGPEAFF. The DNA for the CDR3 is TGCGCCAGCAGCTTGACAGGGGGGCCTGAAGCTTTCTTT. Combining the CDR3 with reference TRBV5-1 and TRBJ1-1 gives the whole variable domain KAGVTQTPRYLIKTRGQQVTLSCSPISGHRSVSWYQQTPGQGLQFLFEYFSETQRNKGNFPGRFSGRQFSNSRSEMNVSTLELGDSALYLCASSLTGGPEAFFGQGTRLTVV.

This chain uses TRBV4-1 with TRBJ1-1, with D possibly matching TRBD1 (5 bases). CDR3 length: 17 amino acids. CDR1 MGHRA and CDR2 YSYEKL come from the germline V gene. V lost 0 bases and J 3 bases, leaving 17 bases between the germline ends. The CDR3 loop is CASSQDASSGTYTEAFF. The CDR3 DNA sequence: TGCGCCAGCAGCCAAGATGCTAGCTCCGGGACTTACACTGAAGCTTTCTTT.

The V gene is TRBV28, the J gene TRBJ2-1; D tentatively fits TRBD1 or TRBD2 (5 bases each). With 3 bases removed from V and 2 bases from J, the gap between germline ends came to 14 bases. This CDR3 region has 16 residues. Germline V gene data show CDR1 as MDHEN and CDR2 as SYDVKM. CDR3 nucleotide sequence: TGTGCCAGCAGTTTGGGGCGGGTAATGCCCTACAATGAGCAGTTCTTC. As protein: CASSLGRVMPYNEQFF.

The V call is TRBV28, the J call TRBJ2-2; 7 nucleotides match TRBD1. The germline V gene has CDR1 MDHEN and CDR2 SYDVKM. V lost 4 bases and J lost 5; bases outside the gene matches: 10. The CDR3 runs 16 residues. This CDR3 reads CASSSETGEPTGELFF. The CDR3 DNA reads as TGTGCCAGCAGTTCAGAAACAGGGGAACCTACCGGGGAGCTGTTTTTT.

This clone was counted between two and nine times. The chain uses TRBV6-4 and TRBJ1-2, with D possibly being TRBD1 (5 bases). From germline, CDR1 is MRHNA and CDR2 SNTAGT. V lost 2 bases and J 7 bases, leaving 11 bases between the germline ends. The CDR3 is made up of 13 amino acids. This CDR3 is CASSDQGRGGYTF. The DNA of the CDR3 is TGTGCCAGCAGTGACCAGGGCAGAGGTGGCTACACCTTC.

In its sample, this clone was seen many times. This chain joins TRBV7-2 and TRBJ2-7; 8 positions match TRBD1. This CDR3 contains 14 residues. After removal of 6 bases from V and 3 bases from J, the junction contained 7 bases not matched to a gene. Looked up from germline, CDR1 is SGHTA and CDR2 is FQGNSA. CDR3 region: CASRVLGQGYEQYF. The CDR3, as DNA: TGTGCCAGCAGAGTACTTGGACAGGGCTACGAGCAGTACTTC.

The rearrangement links TRBV10-3 to TRBJ1-1; D gene ambiguous. V was trimmed by 0 bases and J by 2 bases, leaving 7 bases between them. The CDR3 extends over 14 amino acids. The V gene's germline CDR1 is ENHRY and CDR2 SYGVKD. The CDR3 region has the DNA TGTGCCATCAGTGAGTCCGGCGCCAACACTGAAGCTTTCTTT. It encodes CAISESGANTEAFF.

The V gene is TRBV6-6, the J gene TRBJ2-6; D is perhaps TRBD1 (5 bases). Germline V gene data show CDR1 as MNHNY and CDR2 as SVGAGI (reference sequence). There are 16 residues in the CDR3. V shed 2 bases and J shed 0 bases, with 8 bases lying between them. CDR3 loop: CASSYPTVSGANVLTF. The CDR3 DNA follows: TGTGCCAGCAGTTACCCGACAGTCTCTGGGGCCAACGTCCTGACTTTC.